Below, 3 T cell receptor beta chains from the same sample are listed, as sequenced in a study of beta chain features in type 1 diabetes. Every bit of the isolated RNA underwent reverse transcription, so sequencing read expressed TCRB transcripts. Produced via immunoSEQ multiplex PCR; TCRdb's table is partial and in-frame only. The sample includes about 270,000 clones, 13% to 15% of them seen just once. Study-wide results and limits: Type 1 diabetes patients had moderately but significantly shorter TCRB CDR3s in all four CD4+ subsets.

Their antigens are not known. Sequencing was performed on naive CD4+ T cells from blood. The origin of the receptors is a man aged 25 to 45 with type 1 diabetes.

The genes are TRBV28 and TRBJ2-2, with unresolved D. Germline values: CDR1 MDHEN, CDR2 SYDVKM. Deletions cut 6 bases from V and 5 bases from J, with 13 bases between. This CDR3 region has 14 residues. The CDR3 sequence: CASRRQTRTGELFF. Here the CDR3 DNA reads TGTGCCAGCAGGAGGCAGACGAGGACCGGGGAGCTGTTTTTT. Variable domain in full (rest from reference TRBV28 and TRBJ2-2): DVKVTQSSRYLVKRTGEKVFLECVQDMDHENMFWYRQDPGLGLRLIYFSYDVKMKEKGDIPEGYSVSREKKERFSLILESASTNQTSMYLCASRRQTRTGELFFGEGSRLTVL.

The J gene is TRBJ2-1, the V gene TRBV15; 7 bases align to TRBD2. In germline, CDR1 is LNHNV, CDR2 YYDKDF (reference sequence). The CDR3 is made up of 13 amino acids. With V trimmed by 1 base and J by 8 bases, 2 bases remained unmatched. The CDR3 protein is CATSRGGSDEQFF. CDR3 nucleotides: TGTGCCACCAGCAGAGGCGGGAGTGATGAGCAGTTCTTC.

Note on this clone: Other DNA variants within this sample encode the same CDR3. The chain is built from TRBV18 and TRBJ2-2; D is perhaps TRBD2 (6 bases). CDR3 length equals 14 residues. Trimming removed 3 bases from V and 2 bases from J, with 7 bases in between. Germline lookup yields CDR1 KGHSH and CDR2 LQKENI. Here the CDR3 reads CASSPGLNTGELFF. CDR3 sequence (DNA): TGTGCCAGCTCACCGGGACTTAACACCGGGGAGCTGTTTTTT.